This is a list of T cell receptor beta chains from one sample in a study of shared clonotypes between healthy human individuals. Libraries were prepared by immunoSEQ multiplex PCR; TCRdb keeps only in-frame clonotypes and omits some of them. The data hold about 2.4 million clones, with roughly 93% observed a single time. The source material was naive CD4+ T cells from PBMCs. The source of these receptors is a man aged 18 to 29 in good health. Some clones in this sample may be carry-over from other donors' samples. Both conserved end residues are part of each CDR3. D genes are given only for firm matches. Clone sizes are given selectively: once, few, many, or a class where the clone is expanded.

D gene: .; clone size: .; J gene: TRBJ2-5; V gene: TRBV27; CDR3 DNA: TGTGCCAGCCCCCCCCAAGAGACCCAGTACTTC; CDR3 protein: CASPPQETQYF
D gene: TRBD2; clone size: .; J gene: TRBJ2-1; V gene: TRBV5-4; CDR3 DNA: TGTGCCAGCAGCTCGGTGGCTAGCGGGAGGTTCGATGAGCAGTTCTTC; CDR3 protein: CASSSVASGRFDEQFF
D gene: .; clone size: .; J gene: TRBJ2-5; V gene: TRBV6-5; CDR3 DNA: TGTGCCAGCATTTACATGATAGGCCGTTACCAAGAGACCCAGTACTTC; CDR3 protein: CASIYMIGRYQETQYF
D gene: TRBD1; clone size: .; J gene: TRBJ1-2; V gene: TRBV6-6; CDR3 DNA: TGTGCCAGCAGCTTAGACAGGGTATATGGCTACACCTTC; CDR3 protein: CASSLDRVYGYTF
D gene: .; clone size: .; J gene: TRBJ2-7; V gene: TRBV7-6; CDR3 DNA: TGTGCCAGCAGCTTAGGACCCCTCTCCTACGAGCAGTACTTC; CDR3 protein: CASSLGPLSYEQYF
D gene: .; clone size: .; J gene: TRBJ1-4; V gene: TRBV9; CDR3 DNA: TGTGCCAGCAGCGCGGCATCCCCAAGCGGGGAACTGTTTTTT; CDR3 protein: CASSAASPSGELFF
D gene: .; clone size: .; J gene: TRBJ2-7; V gene: TRBV4-2; CDR3 DNA: TGTGCCAGCAGCCAAGAGTACAGGGCTTTCTACGAGCAGTACTTC; CDR3 protein: CASSQEYRAFYEQYF
D gene: .; clone size: .; J gene: TRBJ2-7; V gene: TRBV6-5; CDR3 DNA: TGTGCCAGCAGCCGGGGGCGCGAGAACGAGCAGTACTTC; CDR3 protein: CASSRGRENEQYF
D gene: .; clone size: few; J gene: TRBJ2-1; V gene: TRBV9; CDR3 DNA: TGTGCCAGCAGCGTGGCTCCTTCCTACAATGAGCAGTTCTTC; CDR3 protein: CASSVAPSYNEQFF
D gene: TRBD1; clone size: .; J gene: TRBJ1-4; V gene: TRBV19; CDR3 DNA: TGTGCCAGTAGTATAGACTACAGGGGGCATGTAAAACTGTTTTTT; CDR3 protein: CASSIDYRGHVKLFF
D gene: .; clone size: once; J gene: TRBJ1-4; V gene: TRBV9; CDR3 DNA: TGTGCCAGCAGCGTCAGCGCGGTAGGGGCCGAAAAACTGTTTTTT; CDR3 protein: CASSVSAVGAEKLFF
D gene: TRBD2; clone size: .; J gene: TRBJ2-7; V gene: TRBV5-4; CDR3 DNA: TGTGCCAGCAGCTCAACTAGCGGGAAAGGCTACGAGCAGTACTTC; CDR3 protein: CASSSTSGKGYEQYF
D gene: .; clone size: .; J gene: TRBJ1-4; V gene: TRBV6-6; CDR3 DNA: TGTGCCAGCAGAGGGCACTATAATGAAAAACTGTTTTTT; CDR3 protein: CASRGHYNEKLFF
D gene: .; clone size: .; J gene: TRBJ1-1; V gene: TRBV29-1; CDR3 DNA: TGCAGCGTTGGGGGGGGTTATCTGCACGCTTTCTTT; CDR3 protein: CSVGGGYLHAFF
D gene: .; clone size: .; J gene: TRBJ1-5; V gene: TRBV11-2; CDR3 DNA: TGTGCCAGCAGCTTAGATTTGGGTCAGCCCCAGCATTTT; CDR3 protein: CASSLDLGQPQHF
D gene: TRBD2; clone size: .; J gene: TRBJ2-1; V gene: TRBV5-1; CDR3 DNA: TGCGCCAGCAGCACCGCCCCTAGCGGGAGGTCCTACAATGAGCAGTTCTTC; CDR3 protein: CASSTAPSGRSYNEQFF
D gene: .; clone size: .; J gene: TRBJ1-2; V gene: TRBV28; CDR3 DNA: TGTGCCAGCAGGGTAGAGGGAAACTATGGCTACACCTTC; CDR3 protein: CASRVEGNYGYTF
D gene: .; clone size: .; J gene: TRBJ2-1; V gene: TRBV10-1; CDR3 DNA: TGCGCCAGCAGTCAGGGGTTGGCTGAGCAGTTCTTC; CDR3 protein: CASSQGLAEQFF
D gene: TRBD2; clone size: .; J gene: TRBJ2-3; V gene: TRBV7-8; CDR3 DNA: TGTGCCAGCAGCTTGATAGCGGGTCAGAGCACAGATACGCAGTATTTT; CDR3 protein: CASSLIAGQSTDTQYF
D gene: .; clone size: once; J gene: TRBJ1-3; V gene: TRBV19; CDR3 DNA: TGTGCCAGTAGTACTGGGGTTACCGGAAACACCATATATTTT; CDR3 protein: CASSTGVTGNTIYF
D gene: .; clone size: .; J gene: TRBJ1-3; V gene: TRBV19; CDR3 DNA: TGTGCCACTCGACAAGCCCGGACCTCTGGAAACACCATATATTTT; CDR3 protein: CATRQARTSGNTIYF
D gene: TRBD1; clone size: .; J gene: TRBJ2-6; V gene: TRBV7-2; CDR3 DNA: TGTGCCAGCAGCTTAGTCGGGACAGGCTCTGGGGCCAACGTCCTGACTTTC; CDR3 protein: CASSLVGTGSGANVLTF
D gene: TRBD2; clone size: once; J gene: TRBJ2-6; V gene: TRBV2; CDR3 DNA: TGTGCCACACAGCGGGACCAGTCTGGGGCCAACGTCCTGACTTTC; CDR3 protein: CATQRDQSGANVLTF
D gene: .; clone size: .; J gene: TRBJ1-4; V gene: TRBV27; CDR3 DNA: TGTGCCAGCAGTTTATCGTGGGCTGGAGGTGAAAAACTGTTTTTT; CDR3 protein: CASSLSWAGGEKLFF
D gene: .; clone size: .; J gene: TRBJ1-2; V gene: TRBV28; CDR3 DNA: TGTGCCAGCAGCTCGACACAGTCATGGTATGGCTACACCTTC; CDR3 protein: CASSSTQSWYGYTF
D gene: TRBD2; clone size: .; J gene: TRBJ2-7; V gene: TRBV30; CDR3 DNA: TGTGCCTGGAGTGGCGGGGGGTCAGTTTACGAGCAGTACTTC; CDR3 protein: CAWSGGGSVYEQYF
D gene: TRBD1; clone size: .; J gene: TRBJ1-1; V gene: TRBV5-4; CDR3 DNA: TGTGCCAGCAGCGGAACGACAGGGATGGGTACTGAAGCTTTCTTT; CDR3 protein: CASSGTTGMGTEAFF
D gene: .; clone size: .; J gene: TRBJ1-6; V gene: TRBV30; CDR3 DNA: TGTGCCTGGAGTGGGGGGCTCGGATCACCCCTCCACTTT; CDR3 protein: CAWSGGLGSPLHF
D gene: .; clone size: once; J gene: TRBJ2-7; V gene: TRBV28; CDR3 DNA: TGTGCCAGCAGTCAGCCGCAGGGTCCCCAGCAGTACTTC; CDR3 protein: CASSQPQGPQQYF
D gene: .; clone size: .; J gene: TRBJ1-2; V gene: TRBV5-6; CDR3 DNA: TGTGCCAGCAGCTTGGTAAGGGCAGGGCCTAATAACTATGGCTACACCTTC; CDR3 protein: CASSLVRAGPNNYGYTF
D gene: TRBD2; clone size: once; J gene: TRBJ2-7; V gene: TRBV28; CDR3 DNA: TGTGCCAGCAGTTTCCCCTGGACTAGCGGAGGTTCCGAGCAGTACTTC; CDR3 protein: CASSFPWTSGGSEQYF
D gene: .; clone size: .; J gene: TRBJ1-1; V gene: TRBV19; CDR3 DNA: TGTGCCAGTAGTGATCGGTGGGAGGGAGGTGAAGCTTTCTTT; CDR3 protein: CASSDRWEGGEAFF
D gene: .; clone size: .; J gene: TRBJ2-1; V gene: TRBV6-1; CDR3 DNA: TGTGCCAGCAGTGTCCACCAAGACAATGAGCAGTTCTTC; CDR3 protein: CASSVHQDNEQFF
D gene: .; clone size: .; J gene: TRBJ2-5; V gene: TRBV10-3; CDR3 DNA: TGTGCCATCAGTGAGGTCGGGGGGCGCGTGACCCAGTACTTC; CDR3 protein: CAISEVGGRVTQYF
D gene: .; clone size: .; J gene: TRBJ2-1; V gene: TRBV7-9; CDR3 DNA: TGTGCCAGCAGCTCAAGAGGCGGGCAAAGAGACAGCTCCTACAATGAGCAGTTCTTC; CDR3 protein: CASSSRGGQRDSSYNEQFF
D gene: .; clone size: once; J gene: TRBJ1-3; V gene: TRBV23-1; CDR3 DNA: TGCGCCAGCAGTCGACCCACAGTCGCGCAGCCTGGAAACACCATATATTTT; CDR3 protein: CASSRPTVAQPGNTIYF
D gene: TRBD1; clone size: .; J gene: TRBJ1-2; V gene: TRBV29-1; CDR3 DNA: TGCAGCGTTCGCCCGACGGGACAGGGTGCCTATGGCTACACCTTC; CDR3 protein: CSVRPTGQGAYGYTF
D gene: .; clone size: .; J gene: TRBJ2-5; V gene: TRBV9; CDR3 DNA: TGTGCCAGCAGCGCGAATCAAGAGACCCAGTACTTC; CDR3 protein: CASSANQETQYF
D gene: .; clone size: .; J gene: TRBJ2-5; V gene: TRBV5-1; CDR3 DNA: TGCGCCAGCAGCTTGGAAAAGGATTTCCAAGAGACCCAGTACTTC; CDR3 protein: CASSLEKDFQETQYF
D gene: .; clone size: .; J gene: TRBJ2-7; V gene: TRBV28; CDR3 DNA: TGTGCCAGCAGTCGACCGCCCCTGGGGGAGCAGTACTTC; CDR3 protein: CASSRPPLGEQYF
D gene: .; clone size: .; J gene: TRBJ2-1; V gene: TRBV10-1; CDR3 DNA: TGCGCCAGCAGTGAACAGGTTAGCTCCTACAATGAGCAGTTCTTC; CDR3 protein: CASSEQVSSYNEQFF
D gene: .; clone size: .; J gene: TRBJ2-5; V gene: TRBV6-6; CDR3 DNA: TGTGCCAGCAGTTACATCGCTGGCGGGCAAGAGACCCAGTACTTC; CDR3 protein: CASSYIAGGQETQYF
D gene: .; clone size: .; J gene: TRBJ2-1; V gene: TRBV28; CDR3 DNA: TGTGCCAGCACCTTGGTGGGAAATGGGAATGAGCAGTTCTTC; CDR3 protein: CASTLVGNGNEQFF